This T cell receptor beta chain was observed in a study of blood T cell repertoires in COVID-19 (dated by TCRdb to the early 2020s). Some background on the complete study: The collaborator samples originated in the United States, Italy and Spain and spanned the acute and convalescent phases of COVID-19. The sample metadata nearly always contained a de-identified subject ID, COVID-19 status, age in years and sex. Subjects who had been exposed to COVID-19, were actively infected with it, or had recovered from it provided the deeply sampled blood TCRbeta repertoires that made up the dataset. The samples were drawn from two sources: the first 160 participants of the ongoing ImmuneRACE study, and 950 to 1,500 subjects contributed by 6 global collaborators. The material from the prospective study consisted of cDNA or gDNA derived from T cells, B-cell-depleted T cells, or PBMCs. A freely available public database, intended as a resource for researchers studying the immune response to SARS-CoV-2, is where the repertoires were released. Where HLA class I and class II types were available, the types were taken from metadata supplied by the sample provider, not from assay-based typing. Study-wide conclusions, independent of this receptor: How much clinical and demographic metadata was included differed by source and by participant, and the metadata was provided uncurated.

TCRbeta CDR3 regions were amplified from genomic DNA by means of the immunoSEQ Assay, a bias-controlled multiplex PCR. The paper's data handling went like this. Within the assay, amplification of reference gene primers was used to estimate how many nucleated cells each sample contained. Sequence reads were collapsed and filtered to measure the absolute abundance of every unique TCRbeta CDR3 rearrangement. For each sample, productive Simpson clonality was calculated as the square root of Simpson's diversity index across productive rearrangements. In TCRdb, the immuneACCESS table is reduced to in-frame sequences with V and J assigned. These tables do not hold every clone; where another copy was compared, an unresolved V gene accounts for under half, and the others remain unexplained. The V and J calls and clone size are taken from that table; D and trimming were inferred from the DNA. Across this sample there are tens of thousands of clones, with roughly 74% seen only once. The ten top clones hold over 6.5% of the sample.

As concerns this clone: No cognate antigen has been identified for it. One base away there is no much larger clone; base qualities are not given.

In Seattle, one collaborating source enrolled patients while the infection was active and tracked those patients longitudinally over the course of disease. Collaborating institutions collected whole blood in K2EDTA tubes following their own protocols. For TCRbeta analysis, collaborator samples were shipped as frozen whole blood, as isolated PBMCs, or as DNA extracted from either sample type. V is clipped by 5 bases and J by 0 bases, and the sequence between their germline boundaries is 17 bases long. Its CDR3 holds 17 amino acids, cysteine through phenylalanine. The kept DNA is CDR3 alone, 51 bases in frame from the first base. As encoded in the germline V gene (reference sequence), CDR1 is LNHDA while CDR2 is SQIVND.

This sequence originates from a man in his fifties or sixties with COVID-19, enrolled during active disease. The specimen was peripheral blood. The rearranged segments are TRBV19 and TRBJ2-1; D gene: possibly TRBD2, on 5 matching bases. The DNA is TGTGCCAGTAGTGGACTCCGAGAGTTAAGCTCCTACAATGAGCAGTTCTTC. Translated, this is CASSGLRELSSYNEQFF.